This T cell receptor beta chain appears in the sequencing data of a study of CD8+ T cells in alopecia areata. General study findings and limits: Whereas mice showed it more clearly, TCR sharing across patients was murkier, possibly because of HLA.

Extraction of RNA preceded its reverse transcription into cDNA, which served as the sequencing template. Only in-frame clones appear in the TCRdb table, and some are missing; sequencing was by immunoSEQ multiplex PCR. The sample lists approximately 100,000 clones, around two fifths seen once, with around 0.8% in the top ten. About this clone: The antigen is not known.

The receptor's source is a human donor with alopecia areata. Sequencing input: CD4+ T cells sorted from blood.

CDR3 in DNA: TGTGCCAGCAGTTTAACGGAGGGACCCCTCCACTTT. Translating gives CASSLTEGPLHF. The rearrangement links TRBV27 to TRBJ1-6; D uncertain. In germline, CDR1 is MNHEY, CDR2 SMNVEV (reference sequence). The V and J ends lost 2 bases and 12 bases respectively, with 8 bases between them. The CDR3 spans 12 residues.